A single sample gave rise to the 2 T cell receptor beta chains below, sequenced in a study of shared clonotypes between healthy human individuals. The protocol was immunoSEQ multiplex PCR, while the TCRdb copy is restricted to in-frame clones and leaves out a portion. Here the sample spans 730,000 or so clones, about 78% being singletons. The sequenced sample was memory CD4+ T cells sorted from blood. This sample's subset: CD45RA-negative fraction. The receptors were sampled from a woman between 25 and 40 years old in good health.

This clone appeared many times. This chain links TRBV10-1 with TRBJ2-2, with D tentatively TRBD1 or TRBD2 (6 bases each). The V gene's germline CDR1 is WNHNN and CDR2 SYGVQD (reference sequence). The CDR3 totals 13 residues. V was clipped by 3 bases and J by 7 bases, with 9 bases between them. The CDR3 region has the DNA TGCGCCAGCAGTGACGGGGGCCTCGGGGAGCTGTTTTTT. It specifies CASSDGGLGELFF.

V usage is TRBV2 and J usage is TRBJ2-5, with TRBD1 identical over 8 bases. This CDR3 has 16 residues. The trim removed 9 bases at V and 4 bases at J, leaving 16 bases unmatched. The germline V gene encodes CDR1 SNHLY and CDR2 FYNNEI. The CDR3 reads CASLVFRAGGVETQYF. CDR3 DNA sequence: TGTGCCAGTCTCGTTTTCAGGGCAGGGGGCGTAGAGACCCAGTACTTC. Together with reference TRBV2 and TRBJ2-5, the CDR3 gives the full variable domain: EPEVTQTPSHQVTQMGQEVILRCVPISNHLYFYWYRQILGQKVEFLVSFYNNEISEKSEIFDDQFSVERPDGSNFTLKIRSTKLEDSAMYFCASLVFRAGGVETQYFGPGTRLLVL.